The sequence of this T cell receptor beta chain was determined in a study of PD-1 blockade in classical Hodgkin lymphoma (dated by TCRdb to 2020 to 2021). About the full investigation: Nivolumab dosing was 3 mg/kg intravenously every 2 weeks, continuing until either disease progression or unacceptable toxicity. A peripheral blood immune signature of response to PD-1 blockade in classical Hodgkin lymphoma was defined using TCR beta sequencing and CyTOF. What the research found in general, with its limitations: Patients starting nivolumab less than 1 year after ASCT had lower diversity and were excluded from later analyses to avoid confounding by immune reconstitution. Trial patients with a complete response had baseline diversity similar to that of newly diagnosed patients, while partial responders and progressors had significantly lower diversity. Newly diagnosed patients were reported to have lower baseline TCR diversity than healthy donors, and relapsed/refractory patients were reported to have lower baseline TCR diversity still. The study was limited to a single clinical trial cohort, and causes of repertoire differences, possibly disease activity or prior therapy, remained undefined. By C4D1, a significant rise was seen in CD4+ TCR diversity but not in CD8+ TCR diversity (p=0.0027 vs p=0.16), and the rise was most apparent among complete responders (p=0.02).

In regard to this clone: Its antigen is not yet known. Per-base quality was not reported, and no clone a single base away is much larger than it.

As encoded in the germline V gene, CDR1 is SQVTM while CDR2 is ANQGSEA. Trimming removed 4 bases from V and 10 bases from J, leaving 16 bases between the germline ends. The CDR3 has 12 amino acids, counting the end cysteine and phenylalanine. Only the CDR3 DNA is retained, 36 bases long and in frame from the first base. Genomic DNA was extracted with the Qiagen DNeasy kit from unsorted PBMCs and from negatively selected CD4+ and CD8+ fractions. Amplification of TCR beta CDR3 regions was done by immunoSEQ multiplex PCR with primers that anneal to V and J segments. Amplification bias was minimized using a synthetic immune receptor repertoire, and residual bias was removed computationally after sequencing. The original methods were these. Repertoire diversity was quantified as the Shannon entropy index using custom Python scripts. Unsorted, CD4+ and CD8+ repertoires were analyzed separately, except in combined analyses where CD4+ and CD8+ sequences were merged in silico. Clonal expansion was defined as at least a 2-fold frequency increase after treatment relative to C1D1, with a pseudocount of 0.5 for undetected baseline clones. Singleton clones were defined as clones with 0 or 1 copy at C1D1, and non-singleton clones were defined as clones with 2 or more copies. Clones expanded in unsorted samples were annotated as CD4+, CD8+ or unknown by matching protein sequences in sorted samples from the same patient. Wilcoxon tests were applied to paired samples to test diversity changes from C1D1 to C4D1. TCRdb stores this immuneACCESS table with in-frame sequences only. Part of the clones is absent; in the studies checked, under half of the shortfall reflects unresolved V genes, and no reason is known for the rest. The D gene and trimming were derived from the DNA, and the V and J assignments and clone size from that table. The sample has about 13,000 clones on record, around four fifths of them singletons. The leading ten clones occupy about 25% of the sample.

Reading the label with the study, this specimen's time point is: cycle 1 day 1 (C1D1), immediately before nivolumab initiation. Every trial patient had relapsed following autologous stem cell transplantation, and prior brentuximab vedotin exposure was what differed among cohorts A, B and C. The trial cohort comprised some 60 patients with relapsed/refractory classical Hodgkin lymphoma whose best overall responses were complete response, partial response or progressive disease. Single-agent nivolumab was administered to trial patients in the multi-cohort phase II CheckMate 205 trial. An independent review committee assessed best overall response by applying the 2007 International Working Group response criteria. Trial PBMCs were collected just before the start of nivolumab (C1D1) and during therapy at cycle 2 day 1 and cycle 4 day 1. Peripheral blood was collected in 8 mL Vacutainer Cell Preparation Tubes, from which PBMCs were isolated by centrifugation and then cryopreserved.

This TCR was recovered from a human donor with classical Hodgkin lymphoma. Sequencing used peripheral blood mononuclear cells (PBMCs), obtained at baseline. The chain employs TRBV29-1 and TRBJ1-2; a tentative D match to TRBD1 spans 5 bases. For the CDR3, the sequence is CSVVSGVSDYTF. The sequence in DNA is TGCAGCGTTGTATCGGGGGTAAGCGACTACACCTTC. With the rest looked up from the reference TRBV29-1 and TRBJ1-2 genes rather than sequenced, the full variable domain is SAVISQKPSRDICQRGTSLTIQCQVDSQVTMMFWYRQQPGQSLTLIATANQGSEATYESGFVIDKFPISRPNLTFSTLTVSNMSPEDSSIYLCSVVSGVSDYTFGSGTRLTVV.